This passage covers 7 T cell receptor beta chains from one sample sequenced in a study of glioma-infiltrating T cells (dated by TCRdb to the mid-2010s). The sample was run on an Illumina MiSeq. TCR alpha and beta CDR3 regions were amplified with the iRepertoire nested amplicon-rescue multiplex PCR (arm-PCR) platform from RNA. Using fastp at Q25 and MiXCR, TCRdb reprocessed the public reads and kept productive beta chains. Identical CDR3 protein sequences are pooled into one entry, listed with their most common genes and DNA. Here the sample has about 380,000 distinct CDR3 sequences; around 38% occur a single time. Around 12% of the sample belongs to the ten largest clones. The sample taken for sequencing was glioma tissue, nonneoplastic brain tissue, or PBMCs (not recorded which). The receptors stem from a human donor with low-grade glioma or glioblastoma, undergoing nonglioma brain surgery, or in good health (not recorded which).

This clonotype was seen at least ten times. J is TRBJ1-2 and V is TRBV27; the D gene is possibly TRBD1 (6 bases). The CDR3 runs 15 residues. The V gene's germline CDR1 is MNHEY and CDR2 SMNVEV (reference sequence). Trimming took off 6 bases at V and 3 bases at J, with 17 bases between the two ends. The CDR3 here is CASRQGYGAYYGYTF. CDR3 coding DNA: TGTGCCAGCAGACAGGGATATGGCGCCTACTATGGCTACACCTTC.

This clonotype was counted many times. This chain connects TRBV7-9 to TRBJ2-5; D remains ambiguous. Trimming took off 0 bases at V and 1 base at J, with 9 bases between the two ends. This CDR3 comprises 15 residues. CDR1 and CDR2 from the germline V gene are SEHNR and FQNEAQ (reference sequence). The CDR3 here is CASSLAYPSQETQYF. CDR3 DNA sequence: TGTGCCAGCAGCTTAGCGTATCCCTCCCAAGAGACCCAGTACTTC.

This clonotype was detected ten times or more. The chain employs TRBV28 and TRBJ2-7; no definite D call. The V gene lost 4 bases and the J gene lost 4 bases, with 5 bases spanning the gap. The germline gives CDR1 MDHEN, CDR2 SYDVKM. The CDR3 spans 11 residues. CDR3 amino acids: CASSSLYEQYF. CDR3 sequence (DNA): TGTGCCAGCAGTTCGCTTTACGAGCAGTACTTC. Filled out from reference TRBV28 and TRBJ2-7, the complete variable domain reads DVKVTQSSRYLVKRTGEKVFLECVQDMDHENMFWYRQDPGLGLRLIYFSYDVKMKEKGDIPEGYSVSREKKERFSLILESASTNQTSMYLCASSSLYEQYFGPGTRLTVT.

This clonotype came up once. Sequence at one end of the junction differs from germline and may be a read error. The chain links TRBV6-5 to TRBJ2-7; D may be TRBD1 (6 bases). The germline CDR1 and CDR2 sequences are MNHEY and SVGAGI. The CDR3 covers 13 residues. CDR3 sequence reads: CDSSLQGSYEQYF. The CDR3 region has the DNA TGTGACAGCAGTCTACAGGGATCCTACGAGCAGTACTTC.

The chain couples TRBV15 to TRBJ1-5; 7 nucleotides line up with TRBD1. Looked up from germline, CDR1 is LNHNV and CDR2 is YYDKDF (reference sequence). V lost 3 bases to trimming and J lost 5 bases; unmatched junction nucleotides: 7. This CDR3 is 15 amino acids long. The CDR3 reads CATSRGTDLDQPQHF. The CDR3 DNA sequence: TGTGCCACCAGCAGGGGGACAGACTTGGATCAGCCCCAGCATTTT.

This clonotype came up a few times. The chain uses TRBV7-9 and TRBJ2-1; tentatively, D is TRBD2 (5 bases). The germline CDR1 and CDR2 sequences are SEHNR and FQNEAQ (reference sequence). The V and J ends lost 0 bases and 13 bases respectively, with 13 bases between them. This CDR3 is 13 amino acids long. The CDR3, as DNA: TGTGCCAGCAGCTTAGCCCCGCTCGGGATACAGTTCTTC. This sequence encodes CASSLAPLGIQFF. Looking up the rest from reference TRBV7-9 and TRBJ2-1 gives the full variable domain: DTGVSQNPRHKITKRGQNVTFRCDPISEHNRLYWYRQTLGQGPEFLTYFQNEAQLEKSRLLSDRFSAERPKGSFSTLEIQRTEQGDSAMYLCASSLAPLGIQFFGPGTRLTVL.

The table lists this clonotype with a few counts. This chain links TRBV24-1 with TRBJ1-2; no reliable D call. From germline, CDR1 is KGHDR and CDR2 SFDVKD. The length of the CDR3 is 15 residues. V dropped 3 bases and J dropped 7 bases, with 17 bases sitting between them. The CDR3 nucleotides are TGTGCCACCAGTGATATGGGTGATTCGCCTACTGGCTACACCTTC. The encoded protein is CATSDMGDSPTGYTF.